The 2 T cell receptor beta chains in this list originate from one sample, sequenced in a study of cytomegalovirus exposure and HLA in healthy donors. The PCR had 60 Vbeta and 13 Jbeta primers. Profiled with immunoSEQ multiplex PCR; TCRdb holds only in-frame clones, not every one. The sample carries about 160,000 clones, around 74% recorded once. The sample taken for sequencing was PBMCs. The receptors derive from a woman aged 25 to 45 in good health and CMV-seronegative.

This CDR3 is CASSFGTGDGGYTF. CDR3 coding DNA: TGTGCCAGCAGCTTTGGGACAGGGGACGGTGGCTACACCTTC. This rearrangement joins TRBV5-4 to TRBJ1-2, with 10 bases aligning to TRBD1. Germline V gene data show CDR1 as SGHNT and CDR2 as YYREEE (reference sequence). V lost 2 bases to trimming and J lost 7 bases; unmatched junction nucleotides: 5. The CDR3 runs to 14 residues. The whole variable domain, filled in from reference TRBV5-4 and TRBJ1-2, reads ETGVTQSPTHLIKTRGQQVTLRCSSQSGHNTVSWYQQALGQGPQFIFQYYREEENGRGNFPPRFSGLQFPNYSSELNVNALELDDSALYLCASSFGTGDGGYTFGSGTRLTVV.

This clone was recorded a few times. The gene calls are TRBV7-9 and TRBJ1-1, with TRBD1 matching over 8 bases. Germline loops: CDR1 SEHNR, CDR2 FQNEAQ (reference sequence). V lost 6 bases and J lost 6; bases outside the gene matches: 24. The CDR3 has 19 residues. This chain's CDR3 is CASSPIYGQGRERAAEAFF. The CDR3, as DNA: TGTGCCAGCAGTCCTATATATGGACAGGGTCGAGAGCGGGCCGCTGAAGCTTTCTTT.